The 18 T cell receptor beta chains presented below share a single source sample, sequenced in a study of blood T cell repertoires in COVID-19. Only in-frame clones appear in the TCRdb table, and some are missing; sequencing was by immunoSEQ multiplex PCR. The table has under 300,000 clones, 86% seen once. What was sequenced was peripheral blood. These receptors all stem from a man aged 30 to 45 who had recovered from COVID-19.

The chain uses TRBV6-5 and TRBJ1-6; a weak D match, TRBD1 (6 bases). This CDR3 spans 14 amino acids. Looked up from germline, CDR1 is MNHEY and CDR2 is SVGAGI. V lost 7 bases and J lost 7, with 14 bases in between. Here the CDR3 reads CASIGNRANSPLHF. Here the CDR3 DNA reads TGTGCCAGCATAGGTAACAGGGCGAATTCACCCCTCCACTTT.

The chain carries TRBV19 and TRBJ2-7, with 12 nucleotides matching TRBD2. The ends lost 4 bases at V and 5 bases at J; junction bases unmatched: 9. This CDR3 is 16 amino acids long. In germline, CDR1 is LNHDA, CDR2 SQIVND (reference sequence). CDR3 sequence: CASSTSSSGGAHEQYF. The CDR3 DNA follows: TGTGCCAGTAGTACCTCCTCTAGCGGGGGGGCCCACGAGCAGTACTTC. Complete variable domain (other parts from reference TRBV19 and TRBJ2-7): DGGITQSPKYLFRKEGQNVTLSCEQNLNHDAMYWYRQDPGQGLRLIYYSQIVNDFQKGDIAEGYSVSREKKESFPLTVTSAQKNPTAFYLCASSTSSSGGAHEQYFGPGTRLTVT.

This clone was seen only once. Other DNA sequences within the sample encode an identical CDR3. The chain joins TRBV24-1 to TRBJ1-1, with 8 bases identical to TRBD1. From germline, CDR1 is KGHDR and CDR2 SFDVKD. V lost 4 bases, J lost 1 base, and 4 bases stayed unmatched. The length of the CDR3 is 15 residues. CDR3 amino acids: CATSDPGQGNTEAFF. The CDR3 region has the DNA TGTGCCACCAGTGACCCCGGACAGGGGAACACTGAAGCTTTCTTT.

This clone has only one observation. V usage is TRBV19 and J usage is TRBJ2-4; 9 bases map to TRBD2. The trim removed 5 bases at V and 0 bases at J, leaving 5 bases unmatched. Germline lookup yields CDR1 LNHDA and CDR2 SQIVND (reference sequence). This CDR3 contains 16 residues. The CDR3 DNA sequence: TGTGCCAGTAGTGCAGCGGGGGGCTCAGCCAAAAACATTCAGTACTTC. This codes for CASSAAGGSAKNIQYF.

The gene calls are TRBV30 and TRBJ2-3; no definite D call. With 0 bases removed from V and 5 bases from J, the gap between germline ends came to 6 bases. The CDR3 totals 12 residues. The V gene's germline CDR1 is GTSNPN and CDR2 SVGIG (reference sequence). In nucleotides, the CDR3 is TGTGCCTGGAGTGTCTACGGAGATACGCAGTATTTT. Translating gives CAWSVYGDTQYF.

V is TRBV6-5 and J is TRBJ2-7; 7 bases align to TRBD1. The junction had 7 bases not matched to a gene; V was cut back by 5 bases and J by 3 bases. The CDR3 consists of 14 residues. Germline V gene lookup returns CDR1 MNHEY and CDR2 SVGAGI. CDR3 sequence reads: CASSLYRGNYEQYF. As DNA, the CDR3 is TGTGCCAGCAGTCTCTACAGGGGTAACTACGAGCAGTACTTC.

The rearrangement links TRBV28 to TRBJ1-5; a weak D match, TRBD1 (6 bases). CDR3 size: 14 residues. V was trimmed by 2 bases and J by 6 bases, leaving 11 bases between them. Germline lookup yields CDR1 MDHEN and CDR2 SYDVKM. The CDR3 loop reads CASSLDRSSQPQHF. For the CDR3, the DNA is TGTGCCAGCAGTTTAGACAGGAGCTCTCAGCCCCAGCATTTT.

The chain links TRBV5-5 to TRBJ2-5; 10 bases agree with TRBD2. CDR3 length: 15 residues. Germline V gene sequence: CDR1 SGHKS, CDR2 YYEKEE (reference sequence). V dropped 4 bases and J dropped 2; count of bases not matched to a gene: 5. CDR3 nucleotides: TGTGCCAGCAGCGGCCTAGCGGGGGATCAAGAGACCCAGTACTTC. Residues: CASSGLAGDQETQYF.

This clone appeared a single time. The chain's CDR3 is CASSSGRGTLNTEAFF. The CDR3 nucleotides read TGTGCCAGCAGTTCAGGAAGGGGAACGTTGAACACTGAAGCTTTCTTT. The chain joins TRBV6-6 to TRBJ1-1, with a tentative D call TRBD1 (5 bases). Trimming left V 4 bases short and J 0 bases short, with 15 bases between. The germline V gene has CDR1 MNHNY and CDR2 SVGAGI (reference sequence). CDR3 length equals 16 residues.

This clone has just one count. The chain employs TRBV15 and TRBJ1-5; D is undetermined. The V and J ends lost 0 bases and 2 bases respectively, with 8 bases between them. The CDR3 loop spans 15 amino acids. Germline lookup yields CDR1 LNHNV and CDR2 YYDKDF (reference sequence). CDR3 in amino acids: CATSRDGQGNQPQHF. CDR3 nucleotides: TGTGCCACCAGCAGAGATGGGCAGGGCAATCAGCCCCAGCATTTT.

The CDR3 DNA reads as TGCAGCGTTGACCTCAGGGGCATCCACGAGCAGTACTTC. Translation gives CSVDLRGIHEQYF. The genes are TRBV29-1 and TRBJ2-7; possible D gene TRBD1, 6 bases. CDR1 and CDR2 (germline): SQVTM, ANQGSEA. The CDR3 has 13 amino acids. V was pared by 3 bases and J by 5 bases, with 14 bases between.

The chain is built from TRBV28 and TRBJ2-1; the match to TRBD1 covers 10 bases. Germline CDR1 reads MDHEN; CDR2 reads SYDVKM. The length of the CDR3 is 14 residues. V lost 6 bases to trimming and J lost 10 bases; unmatched junction nucleotides: 9. This chain's CDR3 is CASSLGQGVGEQFF. The CDR3 nucleotides read TGTGCCAGCAGCCTCGGACAGGGGGTCGGAGAGCAGTTCTTC.

The chain has TRBV18 and TRBJ1-1; 7 bases match TRBD1. With 4 bases clipped from V and 4 bases from J, the junction kept 12 bases outside the gene matches. There are 16 residues in the CDR3. The germline gives CDR1 KGHSH, CDR2 LQKENI. The CDR3 loop is CASSRTTGLPSTEAFF. CDR3 in DNA: TGTGCCAGCTCACGAACGACAGGGCTACCGAGCACTGAAGCTTTCTTT.

The chain couples TRBV6-6 to TRBJ1-2, with TRBD1 as a possible D gene (6 bases). This CDR3 is 14 amino acids long. The germline V gene encodes CDR1 MNHNY and CDR2 SVGAGI (reference sequence). Trimming took off 5 bases at V and 3 bases at J, with 13 bases between the two ends. The CDR3 DNA reads TGTGCCAGCAGTCGATCACAGGGATACTATGGCTACACCTTC. It codes for CASSRSQGYYGYTF.

The chain joins TRBV9 to TRBJ1-1, with D tentatively TRBD1 (5 bases). This CDR3 is built from 16 residues. V gave up 4 bases and J gave up 5 bases, with 21 bases separating them. Looked up from germline, CDR1 is SGDLS and CDR2 is YYNGEE. Here the CDR3 DNA reads TGTGCCAGCAGCCAGCGACCCAGGGTTAGTACAACTGAAGCTTTCTTT. The encoded protein is CASSQRPRVSTTEAFF.

The chain joins TRBV11-2 to TRBJ2-5; 10 bases are shared with TRBD1. The junction had 4 bases not matched to a gene; V was cut back by 5 bases and J by 4 bases. The CDR3 spans 14 residues. Germline V gene lookup returns CDR1 SGHAT and CDR2 FQNNGV. CDR3 DNA: TGTGCCAGCAGCCTGGGACAGGGGTCAGAGACCCAGTACTTC. As protein: CASSLGQGSETQYF.

CDR3 nucleotide sequence: TGTGCCAGCACGGACAGGGCACCCTACGAGCAGTACTTC. Translated, it gives CASTDRAPYEQYF. The genes are TRBV6-5 and TRBJ2-7; 8 nucleotides match TRBD1. CDR3 size: 13 residues. The germline V gene encodes CDR1 MNHEY and CDR2 SVGAGI. With V trimmed by 7 bases and J by 2 bases, 4 bases remained unmatched.

V gene TRBV25-1 combines with J gene TRBJ2-7, with D perhaps matching TRBD2 (6 bases). Germline V gene sequence: CDR1 MGHDK, CDR2 SYGVNS. The CDR3 sequence is 14 residues long. The V end was cut by 6 bases, the J end by 4 bases, with 16 bases between. The CDR3 coding sequence is TGTGCCAGCAGCTCTCCCGGGAGCCGGTACGAGCAGTACTTC. Translation: CASSSPGSRYEQYF.